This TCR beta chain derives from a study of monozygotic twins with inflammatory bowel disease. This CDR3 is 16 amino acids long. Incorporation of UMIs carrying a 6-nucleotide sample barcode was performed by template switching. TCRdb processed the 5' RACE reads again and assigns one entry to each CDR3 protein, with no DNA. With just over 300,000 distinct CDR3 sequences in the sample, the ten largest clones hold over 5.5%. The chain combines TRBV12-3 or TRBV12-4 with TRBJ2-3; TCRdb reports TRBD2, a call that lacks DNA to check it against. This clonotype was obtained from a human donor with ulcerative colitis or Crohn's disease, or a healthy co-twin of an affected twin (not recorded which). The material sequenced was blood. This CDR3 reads CASSLGLAGLADTQYF.